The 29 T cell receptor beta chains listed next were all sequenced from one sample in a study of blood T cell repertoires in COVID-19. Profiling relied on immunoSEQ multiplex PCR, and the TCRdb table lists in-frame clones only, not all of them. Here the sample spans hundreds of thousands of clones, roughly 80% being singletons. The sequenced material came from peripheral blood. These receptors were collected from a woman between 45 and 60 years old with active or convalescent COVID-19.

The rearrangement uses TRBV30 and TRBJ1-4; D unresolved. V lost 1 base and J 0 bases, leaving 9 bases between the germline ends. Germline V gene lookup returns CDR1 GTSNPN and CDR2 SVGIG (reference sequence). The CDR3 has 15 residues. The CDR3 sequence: CAWSGRLATNEKLFF. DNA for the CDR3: TGTGCCTGGAGTGGGAGGCTTGCAACTAATGAAAAACTGTTTTTT.

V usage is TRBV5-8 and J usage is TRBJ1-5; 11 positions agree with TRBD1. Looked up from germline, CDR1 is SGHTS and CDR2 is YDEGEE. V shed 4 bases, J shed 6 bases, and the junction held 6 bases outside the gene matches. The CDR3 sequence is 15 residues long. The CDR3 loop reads CASSAGQGVGQPQHF. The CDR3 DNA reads TGTGCCAGCAGCGCGGGACAGGGGGTCGGTCAGCCCCAGCATTTT.

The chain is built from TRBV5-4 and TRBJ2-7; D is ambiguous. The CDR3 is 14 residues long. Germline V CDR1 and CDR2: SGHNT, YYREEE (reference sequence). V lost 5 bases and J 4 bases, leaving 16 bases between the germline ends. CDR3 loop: CASRRRDSPYEQYF. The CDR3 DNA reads TGTGCCAGCAGACGACGAGACTCTCCATACGAGCAGTACTTC. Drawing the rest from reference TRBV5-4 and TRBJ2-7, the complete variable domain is ETGVTQSPTHLIKTRGQQVTLRCSSQSGHNTVSWYQQALGQGPQFIFQYYREEENGRGNFPPRFSGLQFPNYSSELNVNALELDDSALYLCASRRRDSPYEQYFGPGTRLTVT.

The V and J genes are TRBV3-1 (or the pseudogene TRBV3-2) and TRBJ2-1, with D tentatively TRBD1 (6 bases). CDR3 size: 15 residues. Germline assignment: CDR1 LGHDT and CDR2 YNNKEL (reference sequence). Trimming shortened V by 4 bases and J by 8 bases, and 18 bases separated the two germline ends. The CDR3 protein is CASSRQRDGGDEQFF. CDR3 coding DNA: TGTGCCAGCAGCCGACAAAGGGATGGGGGCGATGAGCAGTTCTTC.

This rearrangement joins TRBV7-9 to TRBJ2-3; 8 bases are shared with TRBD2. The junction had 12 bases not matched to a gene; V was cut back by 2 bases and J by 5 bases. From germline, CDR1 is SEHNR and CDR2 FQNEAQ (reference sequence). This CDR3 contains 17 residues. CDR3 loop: CASSLTPGLAPRDTQYF. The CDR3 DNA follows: TGTGCCAGCAGCTTAACCCCAGGACTAGCCCCGAGAGATACGCAGTATTTT.

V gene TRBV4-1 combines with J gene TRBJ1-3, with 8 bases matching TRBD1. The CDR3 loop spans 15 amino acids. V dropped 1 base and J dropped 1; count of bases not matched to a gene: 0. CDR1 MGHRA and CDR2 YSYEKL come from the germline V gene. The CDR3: CASSQGTGSGNTIYF. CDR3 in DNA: TGCGCCAGCAGCCAAGGGACAGGGTCTGGAAACACCATATATTTT.

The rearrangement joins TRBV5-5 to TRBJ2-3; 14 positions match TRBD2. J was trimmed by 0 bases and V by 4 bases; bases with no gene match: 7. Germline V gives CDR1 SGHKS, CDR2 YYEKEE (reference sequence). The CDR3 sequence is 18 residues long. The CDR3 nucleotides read TGTGCCAGCAGCGGGGGGACTAGCGGGAGAGCCAGCACAGATACGCAGTATTTT. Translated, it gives CASSGGTSGRASTDTQYF.

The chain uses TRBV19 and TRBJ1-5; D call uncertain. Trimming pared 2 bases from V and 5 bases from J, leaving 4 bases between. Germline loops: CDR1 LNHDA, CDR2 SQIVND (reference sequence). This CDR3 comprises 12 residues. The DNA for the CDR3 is TGTGCCAGTAGTATACCTTATCAGCCCCAGCATTTT. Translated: CASSIPYQPQHF.

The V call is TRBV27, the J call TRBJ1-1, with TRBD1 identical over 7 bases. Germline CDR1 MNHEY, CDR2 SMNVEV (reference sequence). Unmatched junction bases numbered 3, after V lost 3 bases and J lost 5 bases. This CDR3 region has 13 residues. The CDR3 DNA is TGTGCCAGCAGTTTCCCGGGACAGACTGAAGCTTTCTTT. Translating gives CASSFPGQTEAFF.

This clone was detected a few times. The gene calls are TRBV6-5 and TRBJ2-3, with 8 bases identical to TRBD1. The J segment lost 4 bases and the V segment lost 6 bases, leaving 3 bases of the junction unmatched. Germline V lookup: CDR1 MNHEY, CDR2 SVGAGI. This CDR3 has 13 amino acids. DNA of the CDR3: TGTGCCAGCAGGCGACAGGGGTCAGATACGCAGTATTTT. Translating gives CASRRQGSDTQYF.

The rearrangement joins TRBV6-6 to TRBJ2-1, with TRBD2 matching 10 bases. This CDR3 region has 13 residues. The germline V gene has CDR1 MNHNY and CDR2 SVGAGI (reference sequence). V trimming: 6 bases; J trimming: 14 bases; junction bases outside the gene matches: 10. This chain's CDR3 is CASRDGLAEEKFF. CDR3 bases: TGTGCCAGCAGGGATGGACTAGCGGAGGAGAAGTTCTTC.

CDR3 DNA: TGTGCCAGCAGCCCATGGGGACTAGCGGGCGGCAATGAGCAGTTCTTC. This codes for CASSPWGLAGGNEQFF. The rearrangement links TRBV7-3 to TRBJ2-1; 12 bases are a match to TRBD2. This CDR3 is built from 16 residues. The germline V gene encodes CDR1 SGHTA and CDR2 FQGTGA. The trim removed 5 bases at V and 6 bases at J, leaving 8 bases unmatched.

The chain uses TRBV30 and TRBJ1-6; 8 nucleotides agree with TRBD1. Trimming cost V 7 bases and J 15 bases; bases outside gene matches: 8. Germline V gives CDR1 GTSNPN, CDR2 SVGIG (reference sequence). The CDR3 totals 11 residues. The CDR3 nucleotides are TGTGCCTACGGACAGGGCTTAGTCCTCCACTTT. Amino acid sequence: CAYGQGLVLHF.

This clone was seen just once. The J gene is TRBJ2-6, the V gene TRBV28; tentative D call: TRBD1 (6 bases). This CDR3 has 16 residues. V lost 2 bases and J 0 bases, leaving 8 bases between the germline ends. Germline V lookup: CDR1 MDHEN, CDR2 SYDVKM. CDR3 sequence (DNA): TGTGCCAGCAGTTTAGACAGGTACTCTGGGGCCAACGTCCTGACTTTC. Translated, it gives CASSLDRYSGANVLTF.

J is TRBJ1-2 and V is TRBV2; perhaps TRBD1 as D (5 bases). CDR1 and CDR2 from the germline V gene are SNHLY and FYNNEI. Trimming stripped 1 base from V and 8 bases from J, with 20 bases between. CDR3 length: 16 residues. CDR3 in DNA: TGTGCCAGCAGTGAAGAGGGCAGGGCTTCAGGGTCCGGCTACACCTTC. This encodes CASSEEGRASGSGYTF. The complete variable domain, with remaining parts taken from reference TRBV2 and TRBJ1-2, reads EPEVTQTPSHQVTQMGQEVILRCVPISNHLYFYWYRQILGQKVEFLVSFYNNEISEKSEIFDDQFSVERPDGSNFTLKIRSTKLEDSAMYFCASSEEGRASGSGYTFGSGTRLTVV.

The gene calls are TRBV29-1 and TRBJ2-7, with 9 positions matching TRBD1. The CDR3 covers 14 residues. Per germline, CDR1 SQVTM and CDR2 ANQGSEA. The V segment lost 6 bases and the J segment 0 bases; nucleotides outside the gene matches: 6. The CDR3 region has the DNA TGCAGCGTCGCTGGGGACAGGGACTCCTACGAGCAGTACTTC. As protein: CSVAGDRDSYEQYF.

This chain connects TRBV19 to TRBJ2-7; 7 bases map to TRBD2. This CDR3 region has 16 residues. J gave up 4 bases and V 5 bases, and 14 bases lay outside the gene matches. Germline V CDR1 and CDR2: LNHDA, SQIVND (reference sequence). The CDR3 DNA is TGTGCCAGTAGTCGTCGGGACTACCCGGCAGGGTACGAGCAGTACTTC. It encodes CASSRRDYPAGYEQYF.

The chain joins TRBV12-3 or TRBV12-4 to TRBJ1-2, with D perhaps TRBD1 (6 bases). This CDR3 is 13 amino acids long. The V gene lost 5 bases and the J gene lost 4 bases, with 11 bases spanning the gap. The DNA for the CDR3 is TGTGCCAGCAGTCCGACAGGCCCCTATGGCTACACCTTC. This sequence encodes CASSPTGPYGYTF.

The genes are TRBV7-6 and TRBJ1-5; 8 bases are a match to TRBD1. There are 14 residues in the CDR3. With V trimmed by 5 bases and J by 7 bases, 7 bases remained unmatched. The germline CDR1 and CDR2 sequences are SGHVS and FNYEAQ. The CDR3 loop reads CASSADRAGQPQHF. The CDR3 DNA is TGTGCCAGCAGCGCGGACAGGGCGGGCCAGCCCCAGCATTTT.

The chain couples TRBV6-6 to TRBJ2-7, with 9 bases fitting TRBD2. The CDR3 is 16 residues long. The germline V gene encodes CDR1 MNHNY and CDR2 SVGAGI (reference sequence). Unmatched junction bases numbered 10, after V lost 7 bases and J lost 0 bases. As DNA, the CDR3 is TGTGCCAGCACCCGAGGACTAGCGCCGAGCTCCTACGAGCAGTACTTC. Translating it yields CASTRGLAPSSYEQYF.

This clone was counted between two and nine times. The CDR3 nucleotides read TGTGCCAGCAGCTCCTCCCGGACAGGGCATTCACCCCTCCACTTT. Translated, it gives CASSSSRTGHSPLHF. V usage is TRBV5-4 and J usage is TRBJ1-6, with 8 bases lining up with TRBD1. CDR1 and CDR2 from the germline V gene are SGHNT and YYREEE (reference sequence). V lost 3 bases, J lost 8 bases, and 7 bases stayed unmatched. This CDR3 spans 15 amino acids.

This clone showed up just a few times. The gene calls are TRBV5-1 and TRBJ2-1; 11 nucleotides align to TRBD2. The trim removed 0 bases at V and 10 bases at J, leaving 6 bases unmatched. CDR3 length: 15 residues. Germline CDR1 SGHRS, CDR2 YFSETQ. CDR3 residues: CASSLVSGRAGEQFF. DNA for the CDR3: TGCGCCAGCAGCTTGGTTAGCGGGAGGGCTGGAGAGCAGTTCTTC.

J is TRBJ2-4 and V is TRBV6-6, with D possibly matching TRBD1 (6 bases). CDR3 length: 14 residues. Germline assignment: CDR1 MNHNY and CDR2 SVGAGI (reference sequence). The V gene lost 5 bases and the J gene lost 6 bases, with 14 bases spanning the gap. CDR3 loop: CASSGGKDRNIQYF. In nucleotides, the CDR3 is TGTGCCAGCAGTGGGGGTAAGGACAGAAACATTCAGTACTTC.

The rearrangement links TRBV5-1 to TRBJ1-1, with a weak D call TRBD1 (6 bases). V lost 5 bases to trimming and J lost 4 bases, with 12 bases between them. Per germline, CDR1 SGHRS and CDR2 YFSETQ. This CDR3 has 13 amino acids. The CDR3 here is CASRRGAATEAFF. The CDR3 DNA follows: TGCGCCAGCAGACGGGGGGCGGCCACTGAAGCTTTCTTT.

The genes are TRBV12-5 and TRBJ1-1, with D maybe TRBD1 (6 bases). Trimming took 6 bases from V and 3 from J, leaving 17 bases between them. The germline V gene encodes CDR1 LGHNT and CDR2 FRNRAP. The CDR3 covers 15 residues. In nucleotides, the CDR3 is TGTGCTAGTGGGACAAACAGGGATCTCGACACTGAAGCTTTCTTT. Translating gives CASGTNRDLDTEAFF.

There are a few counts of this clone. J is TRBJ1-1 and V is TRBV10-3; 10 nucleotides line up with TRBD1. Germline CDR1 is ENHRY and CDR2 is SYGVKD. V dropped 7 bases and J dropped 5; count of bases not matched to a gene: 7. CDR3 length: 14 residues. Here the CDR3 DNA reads TGTGCCATCACTGCCGGGACAGGGGATACTGAAGCTTTCTTT. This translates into CAITAGTGDTEAFF.

This CDR3 is CASSLVAGRKFF. For the CDR3, the DNA is TGTGCCAGCAGCTTAGTTGCGGGTCGAAAGTTCTTC. The rearrangement uses TRBV7-2 and TRBJ2-1; the D gene is possibly TRBD2 (5 bases). Germline loops: CDR1 SGHTA, CDR2 FQGNSA. The length of the CDR3 is 12 residues. Trimming removed 1 base from V and 14 bases from J, with 12 bases in between. Supplemented by reference TRBV7-2 and TRBJ2-1, the full variable domain reads GAGVSQSPSNKVTEKGKDVELRCDPISGHTALYWYRQSLGQGLEFLIYFQGNSAPDKSGLPSDRFSAERTGGSVSTLTIQRTQQEDSAVYLCASSLVAGRKFFGPGTRLTVL.

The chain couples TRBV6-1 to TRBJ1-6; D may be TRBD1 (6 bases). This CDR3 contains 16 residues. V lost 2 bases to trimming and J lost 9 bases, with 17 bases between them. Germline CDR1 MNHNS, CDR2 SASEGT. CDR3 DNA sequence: TGTGCCAGCAGTGAACGGCGGGGGGGCTTGGCTTCACCCCTCCACTTT. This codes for CASSERRGGLASPLHF.

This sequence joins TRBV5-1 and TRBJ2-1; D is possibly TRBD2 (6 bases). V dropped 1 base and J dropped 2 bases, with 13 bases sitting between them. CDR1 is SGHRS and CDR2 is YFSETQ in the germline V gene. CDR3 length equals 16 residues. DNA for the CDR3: TGCGCCAGCAGCTTGAGTAGCGGCTTAACCTACAATGAGCAGTTCTTC. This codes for CASSLSSGLTYNEQFF.